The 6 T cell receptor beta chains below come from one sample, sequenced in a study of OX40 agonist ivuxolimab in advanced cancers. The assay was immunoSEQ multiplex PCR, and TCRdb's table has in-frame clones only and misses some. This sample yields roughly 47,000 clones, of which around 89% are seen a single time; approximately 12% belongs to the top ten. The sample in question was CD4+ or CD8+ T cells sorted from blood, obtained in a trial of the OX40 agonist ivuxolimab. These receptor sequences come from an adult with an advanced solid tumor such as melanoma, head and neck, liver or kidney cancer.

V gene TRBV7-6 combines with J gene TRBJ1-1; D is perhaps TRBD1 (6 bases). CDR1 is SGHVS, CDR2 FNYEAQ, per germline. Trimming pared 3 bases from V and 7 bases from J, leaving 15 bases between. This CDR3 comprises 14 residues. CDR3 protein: CASSLRGAGNEAFF. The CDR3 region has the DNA TGTGCCAGCAGCTTGAGGGGGGCGGGTAATGAAGCTTTCTTT.

CDR3 DNA: TGTGCCAGCAGCTTGGCCAGGGGTCCCTCCTACGAGCAGTACTTC. It translates to CASSLARGPSYEQYF. V usage is TRBV7-3 and J usage is TRBJ2-7, with a possible D match to TRBD1 (6 bases). CDR1 is SGHTA and CDR2 is FQGTGA in the germline V gene. Trimming stripped 3 bases from V and 0 bases from J, with 12 bases between. CDR3 length: 15 amino acids. Complete variable domain (other parts from reference TRBV7-3 and TRBJ2-7): GAGVSQTPSNKVTEKGKYVELRCDPISGHTALYWYRQSLGQGPEFLIYFQGTGAADDSGLPNDRFFAVRPEGSVSTLKIQRTERGDSAVYLCASSLARGPSYEQYFGPGTRLTVT.

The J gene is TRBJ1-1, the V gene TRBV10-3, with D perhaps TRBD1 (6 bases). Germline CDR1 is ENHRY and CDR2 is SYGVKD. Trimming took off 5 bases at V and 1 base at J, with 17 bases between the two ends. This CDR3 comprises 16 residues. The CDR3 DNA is TGTGCCATCAGTCCGGGGGGCGGTCTACCGAACACTGAAGCTTTCTTT. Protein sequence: CAISPGGGLPNTEAFF.

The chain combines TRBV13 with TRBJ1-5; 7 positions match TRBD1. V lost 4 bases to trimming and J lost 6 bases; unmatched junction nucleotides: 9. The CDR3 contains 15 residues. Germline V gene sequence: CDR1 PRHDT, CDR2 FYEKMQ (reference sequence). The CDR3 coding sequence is TGTGCCAGCAGCTCACAGGGGTTCGGCGGTCAGCCCCAGCATTTT. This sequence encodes CASSSQGFGGQPQHF.

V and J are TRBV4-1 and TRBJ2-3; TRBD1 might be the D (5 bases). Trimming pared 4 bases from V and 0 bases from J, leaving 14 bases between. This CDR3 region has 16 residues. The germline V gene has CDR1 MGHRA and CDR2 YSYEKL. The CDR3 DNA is TGCGCCAGCAGCCGTAAAGGGGCATTTAGCACAGATACGCAGTATTTT. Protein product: CASSRKGAFSTDTQYF.

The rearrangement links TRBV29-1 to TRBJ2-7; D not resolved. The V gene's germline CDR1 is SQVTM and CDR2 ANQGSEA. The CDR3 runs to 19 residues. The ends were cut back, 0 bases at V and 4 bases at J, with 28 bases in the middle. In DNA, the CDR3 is TGCAGCGTTGAAGAGCATGGGTTTGGTAAGGGAAGTATCCCGTACGAGCAGTACTTC. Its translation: CSVEEHGFGKGSIPYEQYF.